This T cell receptor beta chain was sequenced during a study of blood T cell repertoires in COVID-19. Study details: Italy, Spain and the United States were the sources of the convalescent and acute COVID-19 samples.

Sequencing used immunoSEQ multiplex PCR; TCRdb keeps in-frame clones, though not all of them. The profile covers under 60,000 clones, with around 90% appearing a single time and around 3.2% taken by the ten largest. Trimming at V came to 7 bases and at J to 2 bases, leaving 8 bases not matched to a gene. This CDR3 comprises 14 residues. Germline lookup yields CDR1 MNHEY and CDR2 SVGAGI. The clonotype was recovered from a human donor in a cohort sampled during active COVID-19. The chain has TRBV6-5 and TRBJ2-7; TRBD1 agrees at 7 bases. Material for sequencing was peripheral blood. The CDR3 bases are TGTGCCAGCACCCGACAGGGCCAAACCTACGAGCAGTACTTC. Its translation: CASTRQGQTYEQYF.